Below are 8 T cell receptor beta chains sequenced from a single sample in a study of long-term antiretroviral therapy in people with HIV. At survey level, the immunoSEQ assay was run in its v3.0 version. Using immunoSEQ multiplex PCR, the repertoire was profiled, and TCRdb retains in-frame clones only, with some absent. The sample lists under 20,000 clones; approximately 79% were seen once. The sample here was unsorted PBMCs, taken at the start of antiretroviral therapy, before treatment. The receptors shown here come from a man in his late teens or twenties with HIV.

V and J are TRBV18 and TRBJ1-1; 8 bases fit TRBD1. CDR1 KGHSH and CDR2 LQKENI come from the germline V gene. This CDR3 is 14 amino acids long. V was clipped by 4 bases and J by 4 bases; unmatched bases: 5. The CDR3 nucleotides read TGTGCCAGCTCACAGTCAGGGGGCGGCACTGAAGCTTTCTTT. Translated, it gives CASSQSGGGTEAFF.

This chain joins TRBV28 and TRBJ1-5; D call uncertain. V lost 10 bases and J 3 bases, leaving 10 bases between the germline ends. Germline V gives CDR1 MDHEN, CDR2 SYDVKM. The CDR3 spans 12 residues. The CDR3 here is CATKRNNQPQHF. In DNA, the CDR3 is TGTGCCACTAAGAGAAACAATCAGCCCCAGCATTTT.

V gene TRBV7-9 combines with J gene TRBJ2-1; D is unclear. Trimming took off 1 base at V and 8 bases at J, with 9 bases between the two ends. The CDR3 has 13 amino acids. The germline V gene has CDR1 SEHNR and CDR2 FQNEAQ (reference sequence). Here the CDR3 DNA reads TGTGCCAGCAGCTTAGTAGGCGGCCATGAGCAGTTCTTC. Its protein is CASSLVGGHEQFF.

The chain joins TRBV7-9 to TRBJ1-1; D unresolved. Trimming removed 8 bases at V and 11 bases at J, with 12 bases between. The V gene's germline CDR1 is SEHNR and CDR2 FQNEAQ (reference sequence). The CDR3 loop spans 10 amino acids. In DNA form, the CDR3 reads TGTGCCAGCGGTCCCACCCGGGCTTTCTTT. It codes for CASGPTRAFF.

The CDR3 region is CASSPMANLAKNIQYF. CDR3 DNA: TGTGCCAGCAGCCCCATGGCCAACCTAGCCAAAAACATTCAGTACTTC. The chain is built from TRBV7-9 and TRBJ2-4, with D unresolved. The V gene's germline CDR1 is SEHNR and CDR2 FQNEAQ (reference sequence). V shed 5 bases and J shed 0 bases, with 14 bases lying between them. CDR3 length: 16 residues.

In its sample, this clone is medium-sized. The genes are TRBV27 and TRBJ1-2; D not resolved. The germline V gene encodes CDR1 MNHEY and CDR2 SMNVEV (reference sequence). The CDR3 loop spans 15 amino acids. The V end was cut by 2 bases, the J end by 4 bases, with 14 bases between. CDR3 in amino acids: CASSLIGRYFYGYTF. The CDR3 nucleotides are TGTGCCAGCAGTTTAATTGGCAGATACTTCTATGGCTACACCTTC.

The rearrangement joins TRBV7-9 to TRBJ2-7; 10 bases are shared with TRBD1. Losses at the gene ends were 4 bases for V and 5 bases for J; bases not matched to a gene: 8. Germline V gene sequence: CDR1 SEHNR, CDR2 FQNEAQ (reference sequence). This CDR3 has 15 amino acids. CDR3 nucleotide sequence: TGTGCCAGCAGCTCCCCGGGACAGGGGTCCCACGAGCAGTACTTC. Translated, it gives CASSSPGQGSHEQYF.

This sequence joins TRBV5-1 and TRBJ2-3, with D perhaps TRBD2 (6 bases). The CDR3 has 17 amino acids. Germline CDR1 SGHRS, CDR2 YFSETQ. V was pared by 1 base and J by 1 base, with 16 bases between. DNA for the CDR3: TGCGCCAGCAGCTTGTTTGCAAGCGGAGGGGGCACAGATACGCAGTATTTT. This sequence encodes CASSLFASGGGTDTQYF.